Included here is one T cell receptor (beta chain) sequence, with context. Its antigen is unknown. This sample was included in a study of early T cells in non-severe SARS-CoV-2 infection. V lost 2 bases to trimming and J lost 1 base; unmatched junction nucleotides: 15. The CDR3 contains 19 residues. The study's findings and limits: Anti-spike CD8 responses were favored in VDJdb matching, and private and CD4 specificities were missed.

MiXCR, applied by TCRdb to the 5' RACE reads, yields one record per CDR3 protein. The sample contains 55,000 to 75,000 distinct CDR3 sequences, more than 7% of which appear only once. This receptor was identified in an adult who was a healthcare worker with PCR-confirmed SARS-CoV-2 infection or an uninfected control (not recorded which). Material: whole blood. This chain links TRBV12-3 or TRBV12-4 with TRBJ2-3; 7 positions agree with TRBD2. CDR3 sequence: CASSLSRSASGPRTDTQYF. In DNA form, the CDR3 reads TGTGCCAGCAGTTTAAGCAGGAGCGCTAGCGGACCCCGCACAGATACGCAGTATTTT.